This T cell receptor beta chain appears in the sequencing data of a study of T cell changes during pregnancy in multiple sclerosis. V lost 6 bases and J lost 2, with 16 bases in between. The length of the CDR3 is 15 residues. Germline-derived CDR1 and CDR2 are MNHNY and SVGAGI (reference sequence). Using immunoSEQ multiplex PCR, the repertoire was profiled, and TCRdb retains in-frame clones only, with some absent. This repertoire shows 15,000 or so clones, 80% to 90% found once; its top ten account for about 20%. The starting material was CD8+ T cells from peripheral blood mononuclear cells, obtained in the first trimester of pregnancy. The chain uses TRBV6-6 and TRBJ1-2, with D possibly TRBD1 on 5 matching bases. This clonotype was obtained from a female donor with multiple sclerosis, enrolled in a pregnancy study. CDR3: CASRPGGWVNYGYTF. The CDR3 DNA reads TGTGCCAGCAGGCCCGGGGGTTGGGTCAACTATGGCTACACCTTC.